This TCR beta chain was captured in a study of PD-1 blockade in mismatch repair-deficient tumors. The study, taken as a whole, reports: Tumor-resident clones, often undetectable pretreatment in blood, expanded then contracted after pembrolizumab.

Some clones are missing from TCRdb's copy, which holds only in-frame ones; the method was immunoSEQ multiplex PCR. The sample consists of about 14,000 clones, approximately 90% of them appearing once. The time point was: 10-day in vitro stimulation with candidate neoantigen peptide 6. All patients were mismatch repair deficient, assessed by either PCR or immunohistochemistry. Seven ELISpot-reactive neoantigen peptides each drove an approximately 10-day in vitro stimulation. In regard to this clone: Its specificity is not known.

Sequences were derived from cells cultured in vitro, sampled from a patient treated with pembrolizumab. The receptor was derived from an adult with mismatch repair-deficient cancer.

The CDR3 DNA reads as TGCGCCAGCAGCTTGGATATGACTAGCGGGACCTCCTACGAGCAGTACTTC. It translates to CASSLDMTSGTSYEQYF. The V call is TRBV5-1, the J call TRBJ2-7; 11 positions agree with TRBD2. Germline V gene data show CDR1 as SGHRS and CDR2 as YFSETQ. V lost 0 bases to trimming and J lost 0 bases; unmatched junction nucleotides: 5. This CDR3 comprises 17 residues. Full variable domain (outside the CDR3, taken from reference TRBV5-1 and TRBJ2-7): KAGVTQTPRYLIKTRGQQVTLSCSPISGHRSVSWYQQTPGQGLQFLFEYFSETQRNKGNFPGRFSGRQFSNSRSEMNVSTLELGDSALYLCASSLDMTSGTSYEQYFGPGTRLTVT.